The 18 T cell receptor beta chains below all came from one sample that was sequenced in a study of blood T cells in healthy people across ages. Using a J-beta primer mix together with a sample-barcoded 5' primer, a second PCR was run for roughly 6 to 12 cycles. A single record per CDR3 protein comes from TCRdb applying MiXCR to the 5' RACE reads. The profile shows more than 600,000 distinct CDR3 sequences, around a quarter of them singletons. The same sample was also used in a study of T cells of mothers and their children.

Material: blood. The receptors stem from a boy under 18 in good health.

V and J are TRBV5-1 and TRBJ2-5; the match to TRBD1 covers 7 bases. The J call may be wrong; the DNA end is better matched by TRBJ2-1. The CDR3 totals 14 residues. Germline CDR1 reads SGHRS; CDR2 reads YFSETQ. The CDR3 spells CASSPGTAANEQFF. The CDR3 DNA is TGCGCCAGCAGCCCCGGGACAGCGGCCAATGAGCAGTTCTTC.

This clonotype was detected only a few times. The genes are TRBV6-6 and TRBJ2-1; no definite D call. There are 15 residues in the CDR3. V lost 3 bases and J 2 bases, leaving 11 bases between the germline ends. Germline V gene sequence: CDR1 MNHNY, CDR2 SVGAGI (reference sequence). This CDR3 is CASSYPGTPYNEQFF. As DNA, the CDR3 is TGTGCCAGCAGTTATCCCGGAACCCCCTACAATGAGCAGTTCTTC.

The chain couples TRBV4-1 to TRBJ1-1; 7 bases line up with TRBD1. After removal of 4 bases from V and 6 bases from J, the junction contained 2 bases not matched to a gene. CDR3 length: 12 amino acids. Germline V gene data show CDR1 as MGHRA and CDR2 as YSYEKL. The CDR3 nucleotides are TGCGCCAGCAGCCGCAGGGGGTCTGAAGCTTTCTTT. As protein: CASSRRGSEAFF.

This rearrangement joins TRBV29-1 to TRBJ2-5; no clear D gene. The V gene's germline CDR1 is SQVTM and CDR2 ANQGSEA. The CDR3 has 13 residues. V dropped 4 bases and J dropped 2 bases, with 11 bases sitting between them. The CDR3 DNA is TGCAGCGTTGTTAGTTTACAGCAAGAGACCCAGTACTTC. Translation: CSVVSLQQETQYF.

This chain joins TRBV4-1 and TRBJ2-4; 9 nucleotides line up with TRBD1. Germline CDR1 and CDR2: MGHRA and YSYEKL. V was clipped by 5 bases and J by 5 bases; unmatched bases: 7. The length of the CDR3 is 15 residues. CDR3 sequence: CASSDLQGAENIQYF. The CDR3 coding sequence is TGCGCCAGCAGCGACCTACAGGGGGCGGAAAACATTCAGTACTTC.

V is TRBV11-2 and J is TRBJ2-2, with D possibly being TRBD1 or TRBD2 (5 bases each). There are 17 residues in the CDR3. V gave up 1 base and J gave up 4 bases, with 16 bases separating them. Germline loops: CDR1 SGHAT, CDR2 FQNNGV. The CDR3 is CASSLGSGPSPTGELFF. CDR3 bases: TGTGCCAGCAGCTTAGGGTCGGGACCATCTCCCACCGGGGAGCTGTTTTTT.

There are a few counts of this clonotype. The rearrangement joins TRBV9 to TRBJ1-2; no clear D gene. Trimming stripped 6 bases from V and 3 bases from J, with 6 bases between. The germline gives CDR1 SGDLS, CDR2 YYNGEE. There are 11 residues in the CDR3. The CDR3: CASTRDYGYTF. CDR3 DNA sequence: TGTGCCAGCACCCGGGACTATGGCTACACCTTC. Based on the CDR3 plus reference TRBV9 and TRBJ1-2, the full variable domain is DSGVTQTPKHLITATGQRVTLRCSPRSGDLSVYWYQQSLDQGLQFLIQYYNGEERAKGNILERFSAQQFPDLHSELNLSSLELGDSALYFCASTRDYGYTFGSGTRLTVV.

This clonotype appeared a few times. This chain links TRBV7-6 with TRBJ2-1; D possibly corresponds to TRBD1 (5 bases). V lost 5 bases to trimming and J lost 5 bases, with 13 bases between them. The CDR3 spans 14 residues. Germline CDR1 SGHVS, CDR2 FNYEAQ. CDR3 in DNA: TGTGCCAGCAGCGGTGGACAATCGAACAATGAGCAGTTCTTC. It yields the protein CASSGGQSNNEQFF.

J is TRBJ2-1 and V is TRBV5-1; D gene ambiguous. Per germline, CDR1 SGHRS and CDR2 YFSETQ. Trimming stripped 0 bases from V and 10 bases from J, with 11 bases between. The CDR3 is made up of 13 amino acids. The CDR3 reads CASSLEAEAEQFF. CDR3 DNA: TGCGCCAGCAGCTTGGAGGCGGAAGCGGAGCAGTTCTTC. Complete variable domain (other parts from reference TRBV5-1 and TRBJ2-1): KAGVTQTPRYLIKTRGQQVTLSCSPISGHRSVSWYQQTPGQGLQFLFEYFSETQRNKGNFPGRFSGRQFSNSRSEMNVSTLELGDSALYLCASSLEAEAEQFFGPGTRLTVL.

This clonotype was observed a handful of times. This CDR3 reads CASSRTSGFQETQYF. As DNA, the CDR3 is TGTGCCAGCAGTAGGACTAGCGGATTTCAAGAGACCCAGTACTTC. This chain uses TRBV13 with TRBJ2-5; 10 positions agree with TRBD2. The CDR3 totals 15 residues. With 6 bases clipped from V and 2 bases from J, the junction kept 6 bases outside the gene matches. Germline loops: CDR1 PRHDT, CDR2 FYEKMQ (reference sequence). The complete variable domain, with remaining parts taken from reference TRBV13 and TRBJ2-5, reads AAGVIQSPRHLIKEKRETATLKCYPIPRHDTVYWYQQGPGQDPQFLISFYEKMQSDKGSIPDRFSAQQFSDYHSELNMSSLELGDSALYFCASSRTSGFQETQYFGPGTRLLVL.

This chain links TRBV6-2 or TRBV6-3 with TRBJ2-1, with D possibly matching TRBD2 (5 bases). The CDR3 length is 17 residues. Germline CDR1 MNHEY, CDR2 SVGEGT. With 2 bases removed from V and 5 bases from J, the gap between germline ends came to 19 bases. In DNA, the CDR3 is TGTGCCAGCAGTTACGACTTAACTAGACCAATTGACAATGAGCAGTTCTTC. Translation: CASSYDLTRPIDNEQFF.

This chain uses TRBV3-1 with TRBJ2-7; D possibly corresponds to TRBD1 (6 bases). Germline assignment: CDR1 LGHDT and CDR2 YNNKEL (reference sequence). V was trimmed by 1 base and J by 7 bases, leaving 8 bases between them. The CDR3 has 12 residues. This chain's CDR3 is CASSQADSEQYF. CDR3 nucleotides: TGTGCCAGCAGCCAAGCGGACAGTGAGCAGTACTTC.

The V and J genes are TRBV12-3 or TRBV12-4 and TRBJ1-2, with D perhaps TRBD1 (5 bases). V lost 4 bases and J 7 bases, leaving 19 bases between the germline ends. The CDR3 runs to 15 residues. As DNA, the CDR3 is TGTGCCAGCAGTTGGGGCGGTCCCCCCAGTAGTGGCTACACCTTC. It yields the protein CASSWGGPPSSGYTF.

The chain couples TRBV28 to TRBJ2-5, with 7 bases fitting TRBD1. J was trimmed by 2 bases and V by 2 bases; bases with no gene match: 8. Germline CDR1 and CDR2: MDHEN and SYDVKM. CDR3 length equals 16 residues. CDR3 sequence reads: CASSLIPRQGQETQYF. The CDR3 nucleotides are TGTGCCAGCAGTTTAATCCCCCGACAGGGACAAGAGACCCAGTACTTC.

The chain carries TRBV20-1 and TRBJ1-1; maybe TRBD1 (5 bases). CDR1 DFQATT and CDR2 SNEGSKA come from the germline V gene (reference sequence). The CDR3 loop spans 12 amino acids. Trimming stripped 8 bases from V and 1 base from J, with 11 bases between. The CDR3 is CSPGGGNTEAFF. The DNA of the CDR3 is TGCAGTCCTGGGGGAGGGAACACTGAAGCTTTCTTT.

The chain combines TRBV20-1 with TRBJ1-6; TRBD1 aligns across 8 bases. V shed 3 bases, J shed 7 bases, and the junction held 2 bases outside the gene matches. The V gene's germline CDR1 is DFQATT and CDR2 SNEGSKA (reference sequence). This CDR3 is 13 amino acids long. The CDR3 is CSASAGGNSPLHF. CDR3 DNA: TGCAGTGCTAGCGCAGGGGGCAATTCACCCCTCCACTTT.

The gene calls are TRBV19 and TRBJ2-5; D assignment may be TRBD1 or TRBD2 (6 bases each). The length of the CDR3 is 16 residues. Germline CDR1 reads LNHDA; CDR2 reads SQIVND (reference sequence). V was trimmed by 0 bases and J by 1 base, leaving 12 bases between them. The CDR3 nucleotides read TGTGCCAGTAGTATAGATGTGGGGGGCGGCCAAGAGACCCAGTACTTC. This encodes CASSIDVGGGQETQYF.

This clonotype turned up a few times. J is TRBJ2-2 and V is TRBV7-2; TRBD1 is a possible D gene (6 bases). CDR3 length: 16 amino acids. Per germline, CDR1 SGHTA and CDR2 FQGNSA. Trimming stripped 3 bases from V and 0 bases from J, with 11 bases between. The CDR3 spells CASSLTGTTNTGELFF. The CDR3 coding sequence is TGTGCCAGCAGCTTGACCGGGACAACGAACACCGGGGAGCTGTTTTTT.